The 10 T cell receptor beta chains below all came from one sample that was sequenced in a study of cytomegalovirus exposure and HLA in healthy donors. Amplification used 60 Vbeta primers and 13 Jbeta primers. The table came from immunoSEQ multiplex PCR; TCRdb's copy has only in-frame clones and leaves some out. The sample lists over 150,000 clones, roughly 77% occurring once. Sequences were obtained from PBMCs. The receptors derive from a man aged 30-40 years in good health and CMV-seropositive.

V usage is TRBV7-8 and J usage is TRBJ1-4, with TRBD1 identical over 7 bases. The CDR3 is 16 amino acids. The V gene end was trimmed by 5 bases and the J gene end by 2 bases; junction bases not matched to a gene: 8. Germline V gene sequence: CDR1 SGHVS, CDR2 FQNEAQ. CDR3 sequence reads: CASSIMTGRTNEKLFF. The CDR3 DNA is TGTGCCAGCAGCATCATGACAGGGAGGACTAATGAAAAACTGTTTTTT.

CDR3 amino acids: CASSLPSAGVGTDTQYF. The CDR3 nucleotides are TGTGCCAGCAGTCTCCCGTCGGCCGGGGTAGGAACAGATACGCAGTATTTT. The V gene is TRBV28, the J gene TRBJ2-3, with D maybe TRBD2 (5 bases). The V end was cut by 5 bases, the J end by 3 bases, with 21 bases between. Germline loops: CDR1 MDHEN, CDR2 SYDVKM. CDR3 length: 17 amino acids.

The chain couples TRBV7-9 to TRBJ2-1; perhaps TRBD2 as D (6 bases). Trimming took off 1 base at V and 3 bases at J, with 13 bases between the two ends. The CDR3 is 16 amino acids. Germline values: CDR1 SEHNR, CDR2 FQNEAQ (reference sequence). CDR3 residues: CASSLVEGIDYNEQFF. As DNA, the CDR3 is TGTGCCAGCAGCTTAGTGGAGGGAATAGACTACAATGAGCAGTTCTTC.

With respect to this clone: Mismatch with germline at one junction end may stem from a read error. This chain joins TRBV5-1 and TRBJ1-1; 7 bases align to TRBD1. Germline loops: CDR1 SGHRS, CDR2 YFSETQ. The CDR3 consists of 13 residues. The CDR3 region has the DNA TGCGCCAGCGGCTTGGAAGGACAGGCTGAAGCTTTCTTT. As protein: CASGLEGQAEAFF.

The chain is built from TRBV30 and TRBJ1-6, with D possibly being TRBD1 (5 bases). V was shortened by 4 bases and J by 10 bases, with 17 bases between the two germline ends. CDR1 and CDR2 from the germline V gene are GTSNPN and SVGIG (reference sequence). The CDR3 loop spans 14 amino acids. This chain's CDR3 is CAWKNWGRDSPLHF. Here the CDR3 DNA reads TGTGCCTGGAAAAATTGGGGGAGGGACTCACCCCTCCACTTT.

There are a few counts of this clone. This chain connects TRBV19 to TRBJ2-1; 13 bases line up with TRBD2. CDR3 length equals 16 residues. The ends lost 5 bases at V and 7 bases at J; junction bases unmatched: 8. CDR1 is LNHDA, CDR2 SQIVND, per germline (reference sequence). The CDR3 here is CASSPAGTSGVNEQFF. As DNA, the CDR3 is TGTGCCAGTAGTCCCGCCGGGACTAGCGGGGTGAATGAGCAGTTCTTC. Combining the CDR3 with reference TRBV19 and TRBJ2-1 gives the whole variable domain DGGITQSPKYLFRKEGQNVTLSCEQNLNHDAMYWYRQDPGQGLRLIYYSQIVNDFQKGDIAEGYSVSREKKESFPLTVTSAQKNPTAFYLCASSPAGTSGVNEQFFGPGTRLTVL.

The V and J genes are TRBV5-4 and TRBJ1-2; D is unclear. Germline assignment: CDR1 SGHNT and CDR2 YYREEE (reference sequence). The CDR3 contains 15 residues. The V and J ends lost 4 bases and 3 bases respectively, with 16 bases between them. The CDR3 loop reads CASSHFDGEYYGYTF. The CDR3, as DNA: TGTGCCAGCAGCCATTTCGACGGGGAGTACTATGGCTACACCTTC. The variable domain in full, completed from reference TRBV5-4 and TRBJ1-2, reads ETGVTQSPTHLIKTRGQQVTLRCSSQSGHNTVSWYQQALGQGPQFIFQYYREEENGRGNFPPRFSGLQFPNYSSELNVNALELDDSALYLCASSHFDGEYYGYTFGSGTRLTVV.

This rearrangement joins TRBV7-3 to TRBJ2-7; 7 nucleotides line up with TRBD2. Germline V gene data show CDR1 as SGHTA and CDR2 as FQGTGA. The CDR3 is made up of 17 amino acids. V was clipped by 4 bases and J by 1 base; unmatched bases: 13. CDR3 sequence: CASSYELAGVGSYEQYF. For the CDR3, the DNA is TGTGCCAGCAGCTACGAATTGGCGGGAGTGGGTTCCTACGAGCAGTACTTC.

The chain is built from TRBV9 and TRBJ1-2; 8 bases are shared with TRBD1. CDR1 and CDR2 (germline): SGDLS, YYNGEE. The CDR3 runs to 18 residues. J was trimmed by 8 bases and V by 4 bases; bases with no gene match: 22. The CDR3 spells CASSPRTGTGILWRGYTF. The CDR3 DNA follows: TGTGCCAGCAGCCCTAGGACAGGGACCGGCATCTTGTGGCGCGGCTACACCTTC.

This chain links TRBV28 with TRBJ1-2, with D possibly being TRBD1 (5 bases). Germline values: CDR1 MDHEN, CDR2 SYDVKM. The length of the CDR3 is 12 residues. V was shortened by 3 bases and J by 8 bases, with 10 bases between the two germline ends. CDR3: CASSFGAFGYTF. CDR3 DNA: TGTGCCAGCAGTTTTGGGGCATTCGGCTACACCTTC.